This TCR beta chain was sequenced for a study of cytomegalovirus exposure and HLA in healthy donors. Study summary: Most donors, less than 85% of 350 to 450 genotyped, fell in the Caucasian-associated ancestry cluster.

Germline V gives CDR1 MNHEY, CDR2 SVGAGI. The CDR3 length is 13 residues. Trimming took 5 bases from V and 5 from J, leaving 12 bases between them. This clone has just a few counts. Primers for the PCR totalled 60 Vbeta and 13 Jbeta. Here immunoSEQ multiplex PCR was the method, and the copy in TCRdb shows in-frame clones only, minus some. The repertoire includes 95,000 to 150,000 clones, roughly 80% of them detected once, and 8% to 9% sits in the top ten. This chain connects TRBV6-5 to TRBJ1-2; D unclear. This TCR was recovered from a female donor in good health and CMV-seropositive. Sequenced: PBMCs. This CDR3 reads CASSEPGLYGYTF. CDR3 sequence (DNA): TGTGCCAGCAGTGAGCCAGGATTATATGGCTACACCTTC.